One and the same sample provided the 32 T cell receptor beta chains below, sequenced in a study of T cells after yellow fever vaccination. TCRdb re-analysed the 5' RACE reads in MiXCR, keeping a single row per CDR3 protein. The sample includes roughly 150,000 distinct CDR3 sequences, approximately 6.7% of them seen just once. The sample was CD4+ T cells sorted from PBMCs, taken 4 to 6 days after the first yellow fever vaccination. All receptors come from a man aged 18 to 29 who received the YFV17D yellow fever vaccine.

This clonotype was seen at least ten times. The rearrangement links TRBV12-3 or TRBV12-4 to TRBJ2-5, with a possible D match to TRBD1 (6 bases). Trimming took 2 bases from V and 0 from J, leaving 7 bases between them. The CDR3 has 14 amino acids. CDR3: CASSLTGNQETQYF. The CDR3, as DNA: TGTGCCAGCAGTTTAACAGGGAACCAAGAGACCCAGTACTTC.

This clonotype has more than one count but fewer than ten. V is TRBV4-3 and J is TRBJ1-1; 7 bases align to TRBD1. CDR1 and CDR2 (germline): LGHNA, YSLEER. There are 14 residues in the CDR3. V was clipped by 4 bases and J by 1 base; unmatched bases: 3. CDR3 residues: CASSRDRTNTEAFF. Written as DNA, the CDR3 is TGCGCCAGCAGCCGGGACAGAACGAACACTGAAGCTTTCTTT.

There are many counts of this clonotype. V and J are TRBV5-1 and TRBJ2-5, with D perhaps matching TRBD2 (6 bases). Germline V CDR1 and CDR2: SGHRS, YFSETQ. V dropped 2 bases and J dropped 5 bases, with 10 bases sitting between them. The CDR3 spans 13 residues. The CDR3 loop is CASSFGGAETQYF. As DNA, the CDR3 is TGCGCCAGCAGCTTCGGAGGGGCGGAGACCCAGTACTTC.

This clonotype was found a few times. This chain uses TRBV6-1 with TRBJ2-7, with a possible D match to TRBD1 (6 bases). V was pared by 4 bases and J by 5 bases, with 9 bases between. The V gene's germline CDR1 is MNHNS and CDR2 SASEGT. CDR3 length: 12 amino acids. The CDR3 region is CASSVQGNEQYV. The CDR3 nucleotides read TGTGCCAGCAGTGTACAGGGAAACGAGCAGTACGTC.

As regards this clonotype: A much more abundant neighbour one base away suggests this may be a read error. J is TRBJ2-2 and V is TRBV5-5; D gene ambiguous. Germline V gene lookup returns CDR1 SGHKS and CDR2 YYEKEE (reference sequence). This CDR3 comprises 13 residues. Here the CDR3 DNA reads TGTACCAGCAGCTTTTTGGGCACCGGGGAGCTGTTTTTT. Residues: CTSSFLGTGELFF.

This clonotype was seen ten or more times. The V call is TRBV5-1, the J call TRBJ2-5, with 7 bases matching TRBD1. The trim removed 6 bases at V and 1 base at J, leaving 6 bases unmatched. Germline CDR1 is SGHRS and CDR2 is YFSETQ. This CDR3 region has 14 residues. In DNA, the CDR3 is TGCGCCAGCACCCAGGGGGACAGCCAAGAGACCCAGTACTTC. Amino acids: CASTQGDSQETQYF.

At least ten counts were recorded for this clonotype. The gene calls are TRBV9 and TRBJ1-2, with D possibly matching TRBD1 (6 bases). Trimming cost V 4 bases and J 5 bases, with 15 bases left between them. Germline V gene lookup returns CDR1 SGDLS and CDR2 YYNGEE. The CDR3 runs to 14 residues. CDR3 sequence reads: CASSRMDRTYGYTF. The CDR3 region has the DNA TGTGCCAGCAGCCGGATGGACAGAACTTATGGCTACACCTTC.

The chain employs TRBV18 and TRBJ2-3; D is ambiguous. The length of the CDR3 is 17 residues. V lost 3 bases, J lost 6 bases, and 22 bases lay in between. Germline CDR1 and CDR2: KGHSH and LQKENI. The CDR3 DNA reads TGTGCCAGCTCACCCTCGACGTACTCCACCCTCGGTGATACGCAGTATTTT. Its protein product is CASSPSTYSTLGDTQYF.

This clonotype has only a few counts. The chain couples TRBV7-9 to TRBJ2-1, with D uncertain. V was cut by 8 bases and J by 12 bases, with 20 bases left in between. Germline V gives CDR1 SEHNR, CDR2 FQNEAQ (reference sequence). The CDR3 length is 13 residues. The CDR3 nucleotides read TGTGCCAGCGACCCGGACCCCCGAGCCCGGCAGTTCTTC. Translating it yields CASDPDPRARQFF. The full variable domain, completed using reference TRBV7-9 and TRBJ2-1, is DTGVSQNPRHKITKRGQNVTFRCDPISEHNRLYWYRQTLGQGPEFLTYFQNEAQLEKSRLLSDRFSAERPKGSFSTLEIQRTEQGDSAMYLCASDPDPRARQFFGPGTRLTVL.

The chain uses TRBV3-1 and TRBJ1-6; D is unresolved. Trimming took 1 base from V and 5 from J, leaving 6 bases between them. CDR1 LGHDT and CDR2 YNNKEL come from the germline V gene (reference sequence). The CDR3 is 14 amino acids. The CDR3 coding sequence is TGTGCCAGCAGCCAAGGGGTGGATAATTCACCCCTCCACTTT. Translated: CASSQGVDNSPLHF.

The rearrangement joins TRBV7-2 to TRBJ2-1; 9 nucleotides match TRBD1. CDR1 and CDR2 from the germline V gene are SGHTA and FQGNSA. After removal of 2 bases from V and 6 bases from J, the junction contained 5 bases not matched to a gene. The CDR3 is 15 residues long. The DNA of the CDR3 is TGTGCCAGCAGCTTATCCCGGGACAGGGTCAATGAGCAGTTCTTC. Protein sequence: CASSLSRDRVNEQFF.

This clonotype showed up many times. The chain uses TRBV7-9 and TRBJ2-3, with D tentatively TRBD1 (6 bases). Looked up from germline, CDR1 is SEHNR and CDR2 is FQNEAQ (reference sequence). Trimming shortened V by 3 bases and J by 3 bases, and 7 bases separated the two germline ends. The CDR3 loop spans 13 amino acids. The CDR3 is CASSFTGTDTQYF. The DNA of the CDR3 is TGTGCCAGCAGCTTTACAGGGACAGATACGCAGTATTTT.

This clonotype appeared many times. This chain's CDR3 is CASSFTSGGGNNEQFF. CDR3 nucleotides: TGCGCCAGCAGCTTCACTAGCGGGGGTGGCAACAATGAGCAGTTCTTC. V and J are TRBV5-1 and TRBJ2-1; TRBD2 agrees at 11 bases. The CDR3 has 16 residues. J lost 5 bases, V lost 2 bases, and 6 bases had no gene match. From germline, CDR1 is SGHRS and CDR2 YFSETQ.

The table lists this clonotype with many counts. V and J are TRBV4-1 and TRBJ2-7; D is ambiguous. CDR3 length: 15 amino acids. V lost 3 bases, J lost 3 bases, and 15 bases lay in between. Germline V lookup: CDR1 MGHRA, CDR2 YSYEKL. This CDR3 is CASSQGLNGLYEQYF. CDR3 coding DNA: TGCGCCAGCAGCCAGGGCTTAAACGGTCTCTACGAGCAGTACTTC.

This clonotype has at least ten counts. The chain recombines TRBV7-2 with TRBJ1-5, with D uncertain. Per germline, CDR1 SGHTA and CDR2 FQGNSA. The length of the CDR3 is 13 residues. V shed 1 base and J shed 6 bases, with 7 bases lying between them. In DNA form, the CDR3 reads TGTGCCAGCAGCTTAGTCTTCGGTCAGCCCCAGCATTTT. Protein product: CASSLVFGQPQHF.

This clonotype was counted at least ten times. The chain carries TRBV6-2 or TRBV6-3 and TRBJ1-3, with a possible D match to TRBD1 (5 bases). Germline V gives CDR1 MNHEY, CDR2 SVGEGT. This CDR3 contains 15 residues. Trimming shortened V by 6 bases and J by 1 base, and 13 bases separated the two germline ends. The CDR3 region has the DNA TGTGCCAGCAGCCTGACAGAGCCTTCTGGAAACACCATATATTTT. This gives the protein CASSLTEPSGNTIYF.

This clonotype was detected ten times or more. The J gene is TRBJ2-7, the V gene TRBV6-2 or TRBV6-3; 9 bases align to TRBD1. CDR3 length: 14 amino acids. The ends lost 2 bases at V and 7 bases at J; junction bases unmatched: 6. CDR1 is MNHEY, CDR2 SVGEGT, per germline. The CDR3 loop is CASSYAGTGTEQYV. CDR3 in DNA: TGTGCCAGCAGTTACGCCGGGACAGGGACGGAGCAGTACGTC.

The sample holds many counts of this clonotype. This chain joins TRBV9 and TRBJ2-1, with 10 bases fitting TRBD2. The CDR3 is made up of 15 amino acids. Losses at the gene ends were 4 bases for V and 3 bases for J; bases not matched to a gene: 4. Germline V gene sequence: CDR1 SGDLS, CDR2 YYNGEE. CDR3 DNA: TGTGCCAGCAGCAGTAAGCGGGGGGGCTACAATGAGCAGTTCTTC. This translates into CASSSKRGGYNEQFF.

Details on this clonotype: A much bigger clone sits one base away, suggesting this may be a read error. The chain couples TRBV10-3 to TRBJ1-3, with 9 bases lining up with TRBD1. Per germline, CDR1 ENHRY and CDR2 SYGVKD. CDR3 length: 15 amino acids. CDR3 protein: CAIRPGQGTRNTVYF. As DNA, the CDR3 is TGTGCCATCAGGCCCGGACAGGGGACGAGAAACACCGTATATTTT.

This clonotype has just a few counts. V is TRBV12-3 or TRBV12-4 and J is TRBJ1-6; weak D call: TRBD1 (6 bases). Trimming stripped 4 bases from V and 10 bases from J, with 11 bases between. The CDR3 sequence is 13 residues long. CDR3 in DNA: TGTGCCAGCAGTTCATACAGGGACTCACCCCTCCACTTT. Its translation: CASSSYRDSPLHF.

The chain employs TRBV20-1 and TRBJ2-2, with 11 positions matching TRBD2. V trimming: 5 bases; J trimming: 4 bases; junction bases outside the gene matches: 12. CDR1 is DFQATT and CDR2 is SNEGSKA in the germline V gene (reference sequence). This CDR3 comprises 17 residues. The chain's CDR3 is CSAQLAGTSGGTGELFF. The CDR3 DNA sequence: TGCAGTGCTCAACTGGCCGGGACTAGCGGAGGCACCGGGGAGCTGTTTTTT.

This clonotype was seen repeatedly, ten times or more. Written as DNA, the CDR3 is TGTGCCAGCAGCTTACCACTAGCGGGGACCGAGCAGTACTTC. It translates to CASSLPLAGTEQYF. The chain recombines TRBV5-5 with TRBJ2-7, with TRBD2 matching 10 bases. This CDR3 region has 14 residues. V gave up 2 bases and J gave up 6 bases; unmatched junction bases: 5. Germline loops: CDR1 SGHKS, CDR2 YYEKEE (reference sequence).

Ten or more counts support this clonotype. The chain joins TRBV15 to TRBJ1-1; the D is unclear. Germline CDR1 LNHNV, CDR2 YYDKDF (reference sequence). Deletions cut 0 bases from V and 4 bases from J, with 12 bases between. CDR3 length equals 15 residues. The CDR3 reads CATSRDAGWGTEAFF. The CDR3 DNA is TGTGCCACCAGCAGAGATGCAGGCTGGGGCACTGAAGCTTTCTTT.

This clonotype was seen a handful of times. The gene calls are TRBV19 and TRBJ2-4; D possibly corresponds to TRBD1 (6 bases). The CDR3 loop spans 15 amino acids. Trimming pared 5 bases from V and 5 bases from J, leaving 16 bases between. From germline, CDR1 is LNHDA and CDR2 SQIVND (reference sequence). The CDR3 is CASSDPGQWENIQYF. The CDR3 coding sequence is TGTGCCAGTAGTGACCCCGGACAGTGGGAAAACATTCAGTACTTC.

This clonotype occurred many times. J is TRBJ1-2 and V is TRBV24-1; the D gene is possibly TRBD1 (5 bases). The germline V gene encodes CDR1 KGHDR and CDR2 SFDVKD. V lost 6 bases and J 8 bases, leaving 18 bases between the germline ends. The CDR3 length is 14 residues. The CDR3 DNA reads as TGTGCCACCAGTCAATCCCAGGGTTTTGGAGGCTACACCTTC. Its translation: CATSQSQGFGGYTF.

This clonotype showed up just a few times. The V and J genes are TRBV7-9 and TRBJ2-1; TRBD2 is a possible D gene (6 bases). Between the trimmed V and J ends, which lost 4 bases and 4 bases, there was a span of 14 bases. Looked up from germline, CDR1 is SEHNR and CDR2 is FQNEAQ (reference sequence). This CDR3 is 15 amino acids long. The CDR3: CASSSRGTGYNEQFF. CDR3 bases: TGTGCCAGCAGCTCCCGGGGGACCGGATACAATGAGCAGTTCTTC.

The rearrangement links TRBV20-1 to TRBJ2-3; 10 bases are a match to TRBD2. V lost 6 bases and J lost 1; bases outside the gene matches: 10. Germline CDR1 is DFQATT and CDR2 is SNEGSKA (reference sequence). The CDR3 contains 16 residues. The CDR3: CSAPPGLAPRTDTQYF. In DNA, the CDR3 is TGCAGTGCGCCGCCGGGACTAGCGCCGCGCACAGATACGCAGTATTTT.

In the case of this clonotype: Germline and junction disagree at one end, which may indicate a read error. The V and J genes are TRBV7-9 and TRBJ1-4; 10 bases fit TRBD1. Germline values: CDR1 SEHNR, CDR2 FQNEAQ (reference sequence). This CDR3 is built from 14 residues. The CDR3 loop reads CATSRGTGERKLFF. The DNA for the CDR3 is TGTGCCACCAGCAGGGGGACAGGGGAGAGAAAACTGTTTTTT.

This clonotype was picked up many times. V and J are TRBV7-9 and TRBJ2-5; TRBD1 matches at 8 bases. The CDR3 sequence is 17 residues long. The J segment lost 6 bases and the V segment lost 5 bases, leaving 17 bases of the junction unmatched. CDR1 and CDR2 from the germline V gene are SEHNR and FQNEAQ (reference sequence). For the CDR3, the DNA is TGTGCCAGCAGCGAATACTATGGACAGGGCAATATAAAGACCCAGTACTTC. Translated: CASSEYYGQGNIKTQYF.

This clonotype was seen many times. This sequence joins TRBV7-2 and TRBJ2-3, with 10 positions matching TRBD2. Germline loops: CDR1 SGHTA, CDR2 FQGNSA. CDR3 size: 15 residues. Unmatched junction bases numbered 5, after V lost 5 bases and J lost 3 bases. The CDR3 nucleotides are TGTGCCAGCAGCCTTAAGCGGGGGGGAACAGATACGCAGTATTTT. It translates to CASSLKRGGTDTQYF.

This clonotype was counted ten times or more. The V gene is TRBV9, the J gene TRBJ1-1; 7 positions match TRBD1. The CDR3 is 15 residues long. Trimming removed 1 base from V and 6 bases from J; junction bases left unmatched: 9. Germline V gene data show CDR1 as SGDLS and CDR2 as YYNGEE. The CDR3 region is CASSVSAGGEAEAFF. In nucleotides, the CDR3 is TGTGCCAGCAGCGTATCGGCAGGGGGAGAGGCTGAAGCTTTCTTT.

This clonotype has just a few counts. The chain recombines TRBV18 with TRBJ2-5; D call uncertain. V was trimmed by 2 bases and J by 5 bases, leaving 9 bases between them. This CDR3 comprises 13 residues. The germline gives CDR1 KGHSH, CDR2 LQKENI. The CDR3 bases are TGTGCCAGCTCACCAGGTAACGAGGAGACCCAGTACTTC. Translating it yields CASSPGNEETQYF. The full variable domain, in which reference TRBV18 and TRBJ2-5 provide the parts outside the CDR3, is NAGVMQNPRHLVRRRGQEARLRCSPMKGHSHVYWYRQLPEEGLKFMVYLQKENIIDESGMPKERFSAEFPKEGPSILRIQQVVRGDSAAYFCASSPGNEETQYFGPGTRLLVL.